One and the same sample provided the 10 T cell receptor beta chains below, sequenced in a study of T cells after posttransplantation cyclophosphamide. Sequencing used immunoSEQ multiplex PCR; TCRdb keeps in-frame clones, though not all of them. The sample shows around 40,000 clones, around 91% of them seen only once. Treatment was busulfan-fludarabine conditioning, a marrow graft, and cyclophosphamide on days +3 and +4. Sequences were derived from PBMCs, sampled roughly 60 days after allogeneic stem cell transplant with posttransplant cyclophosphamide. These receptors all stem from a male patient between 60 and 69 years old who received an allogeneic stem cell transplant from a related donor and was CMV-positive. Some of these T cells may belong to the graft donor.

The chain has TRBV6-4 and TRBJ2-3; D is possibly TRBD2 (5 bases). V was trimmed by 3 bases and J by 2 bases, leaving 9 bases between them. CDR1 is MRHNA and CDR2 is SNTAGT in the germline V gene. There are 14 residues in the CDR3. The CDR3: CASSEKRDTDTQYF. CDR3 in DNA: TGTGCCAGCAGTGAAAAGAGGGACACAGATACGCAGTATTTT.

The genes are TRBV7-2 and TRBJ1-2, with 7 bases lining up with TRBD1. Trimming at V came to 7 bases and at J to 2 bases, leaving 1 base not matched to a gene. Germline V gene sequence: CDR1 SGHTA, CDR2 FQGNSA. This CDR3 comprises 12 residues. The chain's CDR3 is CASTGQNYGYTF. CDR3 nucleotide sequence: TGTGCCAGCACGGGACAGAACTATGGCTACACCTTC. The variable domain in full, completed from reference TRBV7-2 and TRBJ1-2, reads GAGVSQSPSNKVTEKGKDVELRCDPISGHTALYWYRQSLGQGLEFLIYFQGNSAPDKSGLPSDRFSAERTGGSVSTLTIQRTQQEDSAVYLCASTGQNYGYTFGSGTRLTVV.

For this clone: The CDR3 ends on some other residue instead of the conserved phenylalanine or tryptophan, so this is likely a read error. The rearrangement links TRBV27 to TRBJ1-2; D gene uncertain. The CDR3 length is 15 residues. Germline CDR1 reads MNHEY; CDR2 reads SMNVEV (reference sequence). V was shortened by 2 bases and J by 1 base, with 11 bases between the two germline ends. The CDR3 DNA is TGTGCCAGCAGTTTACGCACACCAAATAACTATGGCTACACCTCC. Translation gives CASSLRTPNNYGYTS.

V and J are TRBV27 and TRBJ1-1; D is unclear. V was pared by 3 bases and J by 0 bases, with 11 bases between. There are 15 residues in the CDR3. CDR1 and CDR2 (germline): MNHEY, SMNVEV (reference sequence). CDR3 region: CASSFSFGLNTEAFF. In nucleotides, the CDR3 is TGTGCCAGCAGTTTTAGCTTTGGCCTGAACACTGAAGCTTTCTTT.

The DNA for the CDR3 is TGTGCCAGCAGCTTACCAGGGGCTGGGGCCAACGTCCTGACTTTC. Its translation is CASSLPGAGANVLTF. The chain employs TRBV5-4 and TRBJ2-6; D possibly corresponds to TRBD1 (6 bases). CDR1 and CDR2 (germline): SGHNT, YYREEE (reference sequence). There are 15 residues in the CDR3. V gave up 2 bases and J gave up 2 bases, with 8 bases separating them.

The chain uses TRBV5-1 and TRBJ2-7; possibly TRBD2 for D (5 bases). The ends were cut back, 7 bases at V and 0 bases at J, with 17 bases in the middle. The CDR3 is 15 amino acids. CDR1 and CDR2 from the germline V gene are SGHRS and YFSETQ. The CDR3 sequence is CASAFASGFSYEQYF. CDR3 nucleotide sequence: TGCGCCAGCGCCTTCGCGAGCGGTTTCTCCTACGAGCAGTACTTC. The full variable domain, rest sourced from reference TRBV5-1 and TRBJ2-7, is KAGVTQTPRYLIKTRGQQVTLSCSPISGHRSVSWYQQTPGQGLQFLFEYFSETQRNKGNFPGRFSGRQFSNSRSEMNVSTLELGDSALYLCASAFASGFSYEQYFGPGTRLTVT.

This sequence joins TRBV6-5 and TRBJ1-6; D possibly corresponds to TRBD1 (5 bases). The germline V gene has CDR1 MNHEY and CDR2 SVGAGI. The CDR3 extends over 13 amino acids. The V end was cut by 9 bases, the J end by 12 bases, with 18 bases between. The CDR3 spells CASGGSRQGPLHF. CDR3 sequence (DNA): TGTGCCAGTGGGGGGTCGAGGCAAGGACCCCTCCACTTT.

This clone was detected a few times. The gene calls are TRBV30 and TRBJ2-7; D is possibly TRBD1 (5 bases). Germline CDR1 is GTSNPN and CDR2 is SVGIG (reference sequence). Trimming took off 2 bases at V and 4 bases at J, with 12 bases between the two ends. The CDR3 runs to 13 residues. In DNA form, the CDR3 reads TGTGCCTGGAGTCATACCTCAGGGTACGAGCAGTACGTC. The encoded protein is CAWSHTSGYEQYV.

The J gene is TRBJ2-7, the V gene TRBV28; 11 positions agree with TRBD2. The length of the CDR3 is 15 residues. Trimming took 6 bases from V and 3 from J; bases not matched to a gene: 7. CDR1 MDHEN and CDR2 SYDVKM come from the germline V gene. The CDR3 DNA follows: TGTGCCAGCAGCATGACTAGCGGGGCGGACTACGAGCAGTACGTC. Translated: CASSMTSGADYEQYV.

The CDR3 DNA is TGTGCCAGCAGTTTATGGGGGGCTGGGGCCAACGTCCTGACTTTC. Translation: CASSLWGAGANVLTF. The chain carries TRBV27 and TRBJ2-6; D possibly corresponds to TRBD2 (6 bases). The CDR3 covers 15 residues. The V and J ends lost 1 base and 2 bases respectively, with 6 bases between them. CDR1 and CDR2 from the germline V gene are MNHEY and SMNVEV (reference sequence).